One TCR beta chain is described in this entry. This clone was observed a few times. This receptor's antigen is unknown. One base away there is no much larger clone; base qualities are not given. The data belong to a study of cytomegalovirus exposure and HLA in healthy donors (dated by TCRdb to 2016 to 2017). Notes on the research overall: An earlier analysis of several hundred of the donors reported approximately 300 Gb of sequence data and 117 million unique TCR beta sequences from approximately 180 million T cells. Approximately 300 gigabases of sequencing data and 75 million to 85 million unique TCR sequences made up an early release that covered 500 to 650 HLA-typed donors. The study aimed to test whether signatures of past pathogen exposure could be identified by cataloging public T cell receptors. In a later analysis, previously published TCR beta repertoires from several hundred donors were re-analyzed and high-resolution HLA genotyping was added so that TCR occurrence patterns could be studied. Rather than using new phenotypic data, the later analysis identified candidate immune exposures from TCR beta sequences and from how often those sequences occurred across donors. An earlier analysis of fewer than 700 of the donors applied high-throughput TCR beta sequencing to assess whether each TCR beta V gene segment acted as functional or pseudogenic. The study profiled the T cell repertoires of 666 subjects by immunosequencing and related them to cytomegalovirus serostatus. The study combined high-throughput TCR immunosequencing, statistical association of individual TCRs with disease status, and machine learning to predict cytomegalovirus infection status. Class I and class II HLA loci were covered by the typing at four-digit resolution. Roughly 5 DR-DQ haplotypes were handled as single units for association and clustering because linkage in the cohort was strong. Among the roughly 390 genotyped donors, roughly 80% belonged to the genetic ancestry cluster associated with self-reported Caucasian donors. Along with the approximately 620-subject first cohort, a separate validation cohort of around 120 different subjects was used. The number of typed donors differed by locus: roughly 620-640 for A, B, C, DRB1 and DQB1; some 500 for DQA1; fewer than 610 for DPA1; and roughly 450 for DPB1. Donor age, sex, ethnicity and CMV serostatus were compiled together with the repertoire data. All discovery cohort repertoires had been generated using a single sequencing platform. A later genetic analysis used genome-wide SNP genotypes for 398 of the 666 donors, treating that subset as a discovery cohort. Among a few hundred genotyped donors of the cohort, an average of 235,054 unique TCR beta nucleotide sequences were sequenced per donor, roughly 18% of them non-productive. The paper's findings and limits, for the study overall: In this cohort, only TCR beta chains were sequenced, and detectable features were limited by the absence of alpha or paired-chain data. According to a later analysis, most CMV-associated TCR beta chains appeared to be HLA-restricted, and the HLA associations seemed to be driven largely by CMV exposure. In a later analysis, TCR association rates were found to vary across HLA loci, with the most associated TCRs seen for DRB1 alleles and the fewest for HLA-C alleles. For the cohort, immune exposure information was limited to CMV serostatus. A further reported finding was that TCR beta sequences accurately predicted the HLA-A and HLA-B alleles for most subjects in the first cohort. The 87-base-pair reads could not distinguish some IMGT-functional V segments, including TRBV6-2 and TRBV6-3, so those segments were excluded. The study gave a list of some 150 TCR beta chains associated with cytomegalovirus. A cluster of highly shared sequence variants was judged likely to represent a technical artifact of the sequencing pipeline. While some public TCRs were present in many individuals, most TCR sequences turned up only very rarely across donors. The earlier analysis of nearly 600 of the donors excluded around 17 rarely observed V segments, including chromosome 9 orphons, because counts were too low. In a later analysis, HLA-associated TCR beta chains showed more clonal expansion and lower generation probabilities than non-associated chains that were equally common. In vitro tests confirmed that a few of the cytomegalovirus-associated TCR beta chains recognize cytomegalovirus antigens. The presence/absence analyses assumed that sequencing depth was roughly uniform across donors, and that assumption may not be true. An association between a missense DCLRE1C variant and V-gene and J-gene trimming of TCR beta chains was found in a later genetic analysis and replicated in an independent cohort. The classifier was reported to diagnose cytomegalovirus status with high specificity and sensitivity in both the original and validation cohorts. In a later analysis, several top co-occurrence clusters were reported to appear linked to parvovirus B19, influenza, CMV and Epstein-Barr virus. Assigning TCR associations to individual alleles was difficult when HLA alleles, especially DR and DQ, strongly co-occurred. It was suggested by the authors that the approach could potentially be generalized to other disease states and immunological phenotypes. Correlated functional status among segregating V segments might be attributable to linkage disequilibrium, but an unknown experimental factor could not be ruled out. According to a later genetic analysis, donors in an Asian-associated ancestry cluster had fewer N-insertions in productive TCRs than the roughly 700-donor mean. Because HLA typing was unavailable for some donors at each locus, only the typed subset was used in association tests. Specific HLA alleles were associated with 18,000 or so TCR beta sequences at a false discovery rate of 0.05 in a later analysis. Broadly in line with IMGT annotations, most TCR beta V segments showed up in productive rearrangements about 90% or about 30% of the time in an earlier analysis of 587 of the donors.

The cohort comprised several hundred healthy bone marrow donors. All cohort members were sampled while nominally healthy, although unrecorded immune exposures were likely present. The donor was CMV seronegative and belonged to the group of more than 300 seronegative cohort members. A peripheral blood sample was provided by each donor, and peripheral blood mononuclear cells were used for TCR beta sequencing. The Qiagen DNeasy Blood Extraction Kit was used to extract genomic DNA from the blood cell samples. The method behind the library was the immunoSEQ multiplex PCR assay. The multiplex PCR relied on a mix of 60 forward primers for TCR Vbeta segments and 13 reverse primers for TCR Jbeta segments. The CDR3 region of rearranged TCR beta genes was amplified from genomic DNA with a multiplex PCR assay. Amplified TCR beta libraries were sequenced as 87-base-pair reads on the Illumina HiSeq System. Turning to the authors' computational methods: A later analysis tallied roughly 78 million unique TCR beta chains across the 610 or so repertoires, and about 10 million of those chains were shared by two or more donors. A nearest-neighbor algorithm error-corrected the raw reads and collapsed the reads into unique sequences, merging closely related sequences to remove PCR and sequencing errors. CDR3 sequences were aligned to IMGT reference sequences to assign V, D and J gene segments. Each retained sequence needed at least a six-nucleotide match to both a V gene segment and a J gene segment. A rearrangement counted as productive if the CDR3 had no stop codons and remained in frame with V and J, and every other rearrangement counted as non-productive. Following IMGT convention, CDR3 was defined as the stretch from the second conserved V-encoded cysteine to the conserved J-encoded phenylalanine. In an earlier analysis of approximately 590 of the donors, sequences lacking an unambiguous match to a single V gene segment were excluded. In an earlier analysis of several hundred of the donors, V segments were called functional above 56.7% productive rearrangements and were called segregating when the between-donor standard deviation exceeded 5%. To diagnose cytomegalovirus status from the catalog of TCR beta chain sequences, a statistical classification framework was built. In a later analysis, TCR nucleotide sequences were compared against IMGT/GENE-DB human TR gene sequences so that V and J genes could be assigned. In a later analysis, CDR3 sequences and most-parsimonious VDJ recombination scenarios were assigned using the TCRdist pipeline. In a later analysis, each TCR beta chain was defined by its CDR3 amino acid sequence together with its V-gene family, and reads without a unique V-gene family were excluded. In a later analysis, approximately 640 highly shared, low-generation-probability nucleotide sequences were removed to address suspected cross-contamination and a sequencing artifact. In a later analysis, a clonal expansion index for each public chain was calculated from normalized within-repertoire ranks of inferred template counts. In a later analysis, generation probabilities were computed with a VDJ recombination model fitted to out-of-frame rearrangements, and the resulting probabilities were checked against IGoR. In a later analysis, TCR-TCR, TCR-HLA and TCR-CMV co-occurrence was scored with hypergeometric tests, and a repertoire-size bias correction was applied to TCR pairs. A later analysis estimated false discovery rates by permuting HLA or CMV assignments 20 times. In a later analysis, co-occurring TCRs were grouped using DBSCAN, and TCRdist sequence similarity was added for clustering within HLA-allele-positive subsets. Repertoires with fewer than 30,000 or more than 120,000 public chains were left out of co-occurrence clustering, as were five repertoires with anomalous nucleotide sharing. Entries here come from immuneACCESS through TCRdb and include only in-frame sequences with V and J called. Some clones fail to appear in such tables; in the studies checked, an unresolved V gene covers under half of the shortfall, and the cause of the remainder is unknown. That table furnishes V, J and clone size, whereas the DNA furnished D and trimming. The sample data list about 78,000 clones, and about three quarters of these were observed just once. The ten largest clones capture 0.85% to 1.3% of the sample.

The CDR3 goes from the cysteine to the phenylalanine over 14 residues. CDR3 DNA is the only sequence kept; it has 42 bases, read in frame from the first base. The germline V gene sets CDR1 to SNHLY and CDR2 to FYNNEI. The junction shows trimming of 5 bases on V and 2 bases on J, plus 12 bases between the germline ends. The sequence derives from a male donor in good health and CMV-seronegative. The sequencing input was PBMCs. The chain employs TRBV2 and TRBJ1-2; the D gene is perhaps TRBD1, from 5 matching bases. CDR3 loop: CASSIGTTNYGYTF. The nucleotides are TGTGCCAGCAGTATCGGGACTACCAACTATGGCTACACCTTC.